The 3 T cell receptor beta chains listed next were all sequenced from one sample in a study of cytotoxic CD8 clonotypes in ibrutinib-treated CLL (dated by TCRdb to the early 2020s). The library was generated by the immunoSEQ multiplex PCR assay. TCRdb took this table from immuneACCESS and kept in-frame rearrangements with V and J called. Such tables lack part of the clones; where checked against another copy, unresolved V genes explain under half of the gap, and the rest is unexplained. Across this sample there are 65,000 to 95,000 clones, with approximately 86% seen only once. The ten top clones hold under 6% of the sample. Here the sequenced sample was PBMCs, taken before ibrutinib treatment. These receptors came from a human donor with chronic lymphocytic leukemia.

This rearrangement joins TRBV19 to TRBJ1-1, with unresolved D. V shed 7 bases and J shed 8 bases, with 17 bases lying between them. Germline V gene lookup returns CDR1 LNHDA and CDR2 SQIVND (reference sequence). CDR3 length equals 13 residues. The CDR3 nucleotides are TGTGCCAGTAAAACGATGGGCAGCCCGGAAGCTTTCTTT. This sequence encodes CASKTMGSPEAFF.

The V gene is TRBV30, the J gene TRBJ2-1; TRBD2 matches at 14 bases. There are 14 residues in the CDR3. The junction had 4 bases not matched to a gene; V was cut back by 5 bases and J by 7 bases. Per germline, CDR1 GTSNPN and CDR2 SVGIG (reference sequence). CDR3 protein: CAWRGTSGSNEQFF. As DNA, the CDR3 is TGTGCCTGGCGGGGGACTAGCGGGAGTAATGAGCAGTTCTTC.

The genes are TRBV4-3 and TRBJ2-5, with TRBD1 matching over 7 bases. V shed 0 bases and J 2 bases; nucleotides not matched to a gene: 9. Germline values: CDR1 LGHNA, CDR2 YSLEER. The CDR3 contains 17 residues. CDR3 bases: TGCGCCAGCAGCCAAGAGCCACCGGGACAGCTACAAGAGACCCAGTACTTC. It is translated as CASSQEPPGQLQETQYF.